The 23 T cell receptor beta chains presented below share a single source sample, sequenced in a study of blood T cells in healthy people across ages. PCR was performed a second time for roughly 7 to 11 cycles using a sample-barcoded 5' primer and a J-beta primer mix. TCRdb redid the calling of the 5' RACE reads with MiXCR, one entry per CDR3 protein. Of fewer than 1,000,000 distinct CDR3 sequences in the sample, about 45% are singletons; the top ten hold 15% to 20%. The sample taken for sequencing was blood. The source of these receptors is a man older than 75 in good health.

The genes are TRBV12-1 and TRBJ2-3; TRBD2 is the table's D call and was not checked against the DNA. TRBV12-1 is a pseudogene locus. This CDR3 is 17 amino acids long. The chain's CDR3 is CASSFGRDSLWTDTQYF. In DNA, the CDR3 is TGTGCCAGCAGCTTTGGACGGGACTCCCTGTGGACAGATACGCAGTATTTT.

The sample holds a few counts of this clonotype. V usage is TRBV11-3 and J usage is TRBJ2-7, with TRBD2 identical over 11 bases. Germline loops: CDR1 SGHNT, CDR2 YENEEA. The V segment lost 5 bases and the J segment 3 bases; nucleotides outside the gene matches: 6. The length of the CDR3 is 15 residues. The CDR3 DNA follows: TGTGCCAGCAGCACTCTAGCGGGAGGATACTACGAGCAGTACTTC. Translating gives CASSTLAGGYYEQYF.

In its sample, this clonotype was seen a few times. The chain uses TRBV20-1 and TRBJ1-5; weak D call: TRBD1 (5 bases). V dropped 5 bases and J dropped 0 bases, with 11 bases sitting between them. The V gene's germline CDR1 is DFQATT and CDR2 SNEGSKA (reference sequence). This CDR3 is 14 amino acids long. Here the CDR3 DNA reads TGCAGTGCTCCCCGGGGGGGTAGCAATCAGCCCCAGCATTTT. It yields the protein CSAPRGGSNQPQHF.

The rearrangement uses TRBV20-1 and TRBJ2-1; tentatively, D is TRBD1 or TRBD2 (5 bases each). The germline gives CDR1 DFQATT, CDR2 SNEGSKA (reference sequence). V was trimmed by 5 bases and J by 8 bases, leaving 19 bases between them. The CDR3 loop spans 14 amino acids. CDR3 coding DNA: TGCAGTGCTCCCGCTGGGGGAGCCTGGGATGAGCAGTTCTTC. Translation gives CSAPAGGAWDEQFF.

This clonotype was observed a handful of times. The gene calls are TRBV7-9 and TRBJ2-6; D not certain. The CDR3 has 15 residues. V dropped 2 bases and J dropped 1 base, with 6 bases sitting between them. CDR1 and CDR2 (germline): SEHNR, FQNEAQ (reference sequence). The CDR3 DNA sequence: TGTGCCAGCAGCTTAACAGCTTCTGGGGCCAACGTCCTGACTTTC. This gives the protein CASSLTASGANVLTF.

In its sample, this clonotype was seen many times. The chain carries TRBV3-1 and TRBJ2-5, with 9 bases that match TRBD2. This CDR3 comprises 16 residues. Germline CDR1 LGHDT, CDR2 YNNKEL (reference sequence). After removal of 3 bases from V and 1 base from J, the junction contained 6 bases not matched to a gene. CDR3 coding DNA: TGTGCCAGCAGCCAGCATGGGACTAGCCTCCAAGAGACCCAGTACTTC. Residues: CASSQHGTSLQETQYF.

The CDR3 DNA sequence: TGCAGTGCTAGAGCCCCCCTGACAGTCAATGAGCAGTTCTTC. Amino acids: CSARAPLTVNEQFF. The chain combines TRBV20-1 with TRBJ2-1; tentative D call: TRBD1 (5 bases). The CDR3 length is 14 residues. V lost 1 base and J lost 6, with 13 bases in between. Germline V gene sequence: CDR1 DFQATT, CDR2 SNEGSKA (reference sequence).

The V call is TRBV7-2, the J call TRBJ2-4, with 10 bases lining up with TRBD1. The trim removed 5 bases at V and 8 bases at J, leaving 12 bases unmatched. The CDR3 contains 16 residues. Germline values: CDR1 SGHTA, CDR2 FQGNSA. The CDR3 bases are TGTGCCAGCAGCCCCGGACAGGGGGGGGAGTCGGACATTCAGTACTTC. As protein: CASSPGQGGESDIQYF. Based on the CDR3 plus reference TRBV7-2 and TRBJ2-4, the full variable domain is GAGVSQSPSNKVTEKGKDVELRCDPISGHTALYWYRQSLGQGLEFLIYFQGNSAPDKSGLPSDRFSAERTGGSVSTLTIQRTQQEDSAVYLCASSPGQGGESDIQYFGAGTRLSVL.

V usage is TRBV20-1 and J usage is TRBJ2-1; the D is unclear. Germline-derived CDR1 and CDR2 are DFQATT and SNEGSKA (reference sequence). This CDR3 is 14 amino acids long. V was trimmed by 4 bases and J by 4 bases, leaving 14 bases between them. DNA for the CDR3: TGCAGTGCTAAGCGACGACTCAATTACAATGAGCAGTTCTTC. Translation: CSAKRRLNYNEQFF.

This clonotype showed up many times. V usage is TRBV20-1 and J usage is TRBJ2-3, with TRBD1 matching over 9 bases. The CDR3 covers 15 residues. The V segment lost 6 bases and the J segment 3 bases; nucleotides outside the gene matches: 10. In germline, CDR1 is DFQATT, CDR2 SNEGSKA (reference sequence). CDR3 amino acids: CSASRGGTGTDTQYF. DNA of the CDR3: TGCAGTGCCTCTAGGGGGGGGACAGGGACAGATACGCAGTATTTT.

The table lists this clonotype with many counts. CDR3 nucleotides: TGCGCCAGCAGCCAAGTCGTGTACAATGAGCAGTTCTTC. Translated: CASSQVVYNEQFF. The V and J genes are TRBV4-3 and TRBJ2-1; no reliable D call. Trimming left V 1 base short and J 4 bases short, with 5 bases between. The germline V gene has CDR1 LGHNA and CDR2 YSLEER. The CDR3 sequence is 13 residues long.

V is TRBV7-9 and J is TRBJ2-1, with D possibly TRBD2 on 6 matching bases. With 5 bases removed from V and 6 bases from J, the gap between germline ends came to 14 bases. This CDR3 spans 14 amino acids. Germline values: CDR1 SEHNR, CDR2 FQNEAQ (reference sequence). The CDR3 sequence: CASSRSGAVNEQFF. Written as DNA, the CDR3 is TGTGCCAGCAGCCGCTCGGGAGCAGTCAATGAGCAGTTCTTC.

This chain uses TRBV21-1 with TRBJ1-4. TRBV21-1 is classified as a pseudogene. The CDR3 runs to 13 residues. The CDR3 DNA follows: TGTGCCAGCAGCGCCTCCAGAGTTGAAAAACTGTTTTTT. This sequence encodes CASSASRVEKLFF.

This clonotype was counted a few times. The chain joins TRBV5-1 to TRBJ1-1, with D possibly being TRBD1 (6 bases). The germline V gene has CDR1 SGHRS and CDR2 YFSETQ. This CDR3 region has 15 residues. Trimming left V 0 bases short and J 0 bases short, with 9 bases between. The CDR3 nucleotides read TGCGCCAGCAGCTTGGCTCGGGGGCTGAACACTGAAGCTTTCTTT. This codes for CASSLARGLNTEAFF.

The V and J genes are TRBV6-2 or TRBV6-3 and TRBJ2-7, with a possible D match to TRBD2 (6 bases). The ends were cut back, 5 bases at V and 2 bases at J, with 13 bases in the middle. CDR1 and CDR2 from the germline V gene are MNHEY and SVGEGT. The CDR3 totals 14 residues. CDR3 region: CASSAGGRTYEQYF. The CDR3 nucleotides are TGTGCCAGCAGTGCCGGGGGACGAACCTACGAGCAGTACTTC.

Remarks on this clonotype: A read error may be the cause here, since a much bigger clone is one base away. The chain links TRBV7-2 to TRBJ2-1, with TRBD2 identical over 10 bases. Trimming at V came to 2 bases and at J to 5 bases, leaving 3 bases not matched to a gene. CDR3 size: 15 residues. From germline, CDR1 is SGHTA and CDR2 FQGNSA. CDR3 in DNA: TGTACCAGCAGCTTATACCTAGCGGGAGACAATGAGCAGTTCTTC. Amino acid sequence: CTSSLYLAGDNEQFF.

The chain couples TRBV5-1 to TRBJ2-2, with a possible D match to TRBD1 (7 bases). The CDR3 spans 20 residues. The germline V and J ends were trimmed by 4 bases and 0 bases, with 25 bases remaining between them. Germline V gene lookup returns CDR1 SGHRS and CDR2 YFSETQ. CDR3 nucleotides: TGCGCCAGCAGCCCGCGAGGCGTTACGGGGGACAGAGCGAACACCGGGGAGCTGTTTTTT. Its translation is CASSPRGVTGDRANTGELFF.

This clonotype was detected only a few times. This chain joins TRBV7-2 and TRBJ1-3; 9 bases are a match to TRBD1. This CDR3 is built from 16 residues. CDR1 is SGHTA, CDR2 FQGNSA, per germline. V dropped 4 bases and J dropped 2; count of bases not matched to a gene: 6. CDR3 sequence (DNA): TGTGCCAGCAGCTCGGGGACAGGGTCCGCTGGAAACACCATATATTTT. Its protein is CASSSGTGSAGNTIYF.

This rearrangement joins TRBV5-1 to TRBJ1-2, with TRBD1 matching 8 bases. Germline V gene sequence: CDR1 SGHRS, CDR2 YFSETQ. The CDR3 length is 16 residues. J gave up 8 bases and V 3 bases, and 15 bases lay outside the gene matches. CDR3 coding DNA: TGCGCCAGCAGCTCTCCCCCCGGACAGGGCTTCCGAGGCTACACCTTC. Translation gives CASSSPPGQGFRGYTF.

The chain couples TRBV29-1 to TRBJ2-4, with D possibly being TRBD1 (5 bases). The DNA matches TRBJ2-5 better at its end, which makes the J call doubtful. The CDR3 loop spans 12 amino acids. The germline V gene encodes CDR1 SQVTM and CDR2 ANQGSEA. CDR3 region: CSSKGAEETQYF. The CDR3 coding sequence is TGCAGCTCAAAAGGGGCGGAAGAGACCCAGTACTTC.

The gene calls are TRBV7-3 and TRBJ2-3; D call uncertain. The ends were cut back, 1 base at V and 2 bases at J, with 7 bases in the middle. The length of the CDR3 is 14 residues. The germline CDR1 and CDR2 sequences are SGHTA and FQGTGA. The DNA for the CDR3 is TGTGCCAGCAGCTTAAGGTTCTCCACAGATACGCAGTATTTT. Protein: CASSLRFSTDTQYF.

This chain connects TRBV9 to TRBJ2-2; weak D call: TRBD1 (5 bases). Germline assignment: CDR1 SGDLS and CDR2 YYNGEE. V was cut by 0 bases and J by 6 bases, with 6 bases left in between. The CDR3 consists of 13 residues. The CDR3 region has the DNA TGTGCCAGCAGCGTAGGACAGCCCGGGGAGCTGTTTTTT. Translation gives CASSVGQPGELFF.

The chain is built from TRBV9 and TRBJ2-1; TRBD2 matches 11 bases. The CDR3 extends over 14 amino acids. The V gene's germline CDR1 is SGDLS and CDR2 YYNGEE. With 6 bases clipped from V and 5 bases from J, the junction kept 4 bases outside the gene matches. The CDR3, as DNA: TGTGCCAGCACCGGGACTAGCGGTCACAATGAGCAGTTCTTC. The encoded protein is CASTGTSGHNEQFF.